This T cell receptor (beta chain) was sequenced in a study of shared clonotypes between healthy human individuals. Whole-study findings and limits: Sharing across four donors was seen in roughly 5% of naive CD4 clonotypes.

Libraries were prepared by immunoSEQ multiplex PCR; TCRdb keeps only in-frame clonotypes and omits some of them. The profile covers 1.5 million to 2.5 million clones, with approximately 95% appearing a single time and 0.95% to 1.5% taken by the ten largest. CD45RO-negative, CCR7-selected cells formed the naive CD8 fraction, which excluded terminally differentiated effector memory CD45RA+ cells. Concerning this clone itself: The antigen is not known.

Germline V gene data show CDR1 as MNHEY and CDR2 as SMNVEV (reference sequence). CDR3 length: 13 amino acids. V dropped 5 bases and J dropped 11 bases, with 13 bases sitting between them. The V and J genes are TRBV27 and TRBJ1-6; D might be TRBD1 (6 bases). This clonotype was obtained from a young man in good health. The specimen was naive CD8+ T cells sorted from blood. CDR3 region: CASSTGSGPPLHF. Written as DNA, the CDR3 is TGTGCCAGCAGTACAGGGAGCGGCCCACCCCTCCACTTT.